The subject of this entry is one T cell receptor beta chain. Its antigen is not known. This sample was included in a study of T-cell memory formation after mild COVID-19. Study in general: TCR clusters largely stayed donor specific.

TCRdb independently ran MiXCR on the 5' RACE reads; one entry per CDR3 protein. The sample has approximately 260,000 distinct CDR3 sequences, about a sixth seen once. Whole-study findings and limits: CD4+ contracting clones were mainly CM and EM; CD8+ ones, EMRA. Within pre-infection memory, some responding clones were found, suggesting cross-reactive memory joined. Second-wave clones that peaked on day 37 lacked confirmed SARS-CoV-2 specificity.

CDR1 and CDR2 from the germline V gene are SGHVS and FNYEAQ. This CDR3 spans 12 amino acids. The V end lost 5 bases, the J end lost 10 bases, and 14 bases lay between the germline ends. The V gene is TRBV7-6, the J gene TRBJ1-1, with a weak D call TRBD1 (5 bases). The specimen was PBMCs or a T cell subset sorted from them (not recorded which). This clonotype was sampled from a man aged 18 to 29 who had mild COVID-19 (a few samples of this study predate the infection). Cell type and time point are not known. The CDR3 nucleotides read TGTGCCAGCAGCGCTGCGGGGGGGAGAGCTTTCTTT. This translates into CASSAAGGRAFF.